These T cell receptor beta chains were read from a single sample in a study of T cells after yellow fever vaccination. TCRdb re-derived calls from the 5' RACE reads in MiXCR, one entry per CDR3 protein. The sample consists of 250,000 to 300,000 distinct CDR3 sequences, approximately 5.2% of them appearing once. The material was CD4+ T cells sorted from PBMCs, obtained on the day of the yellow fever booster vaccination. The receptors here all came from a man between 18 and 35 years old who received the YFV17D yellow fever vaccine. Both conserved end residues are part of each CDR3. A D gene is named only where the DNA matches it firmly. A row's size may be missing; if present it is once, few, many or a size class.

D	V	J	size	DNA	CDR3
NA	TRBV5-1	TRBJ1-1	NA	TGCGCCAGCAGCTTGGAGGGGAGCCTGAACACTGAAGCTTTCTTT	CASSLEGSLNTEAFF
NA	TRBV4-3	TRBJ1-2	many	TGCGCCAGCAGCCTAAGATGGGGCGCGTATGGCTACACCTTC	CASSLRWGAYGYTF
TRBD1	TRBV5-4	TRBJ2-7	few	TGTGCCAGCAGCTTGGAAGGGGACAGGGCCCACGAGCAGTACTTC	CASSLEGDRAHEQYF
NA	TRBV5-1	TRBJ2-1	many	TGCGCCAGCAGTCCCCGGAGGGGGAATGAGCAGTTCTTC	CASSPRRGNEQFF
TRBD1	TRBV7-2	TRBJ2-5	many	TGTGCCAGCAGCGCAGACTCCGGACAGGGGGCATCTTGGCAAGAGACCCAGTACTTC	CASSADSGQGASWQETQYF
NA	TRBV20-1	TRBJ2-7	few	TGCAGTGCTAGAGATGCCGTGACCGACTACGAGCAGTACTTC	CSARDAVTDYEQYF
TRBD2	TRBV10-2	TRBJ2-3	many	TGCGCCAGCAGACTAGCGGGGGGATCGACAGATACGCAGTATTTT	CASRLAGGSTDTQYF
NA	TRBV5-1	TRBJ2-3	few	TGCGCCAGCAGCTTACCTCCGACAGTATGGAGCACAGATACGCAGTATTTT	CASSLPPTVWSTDTQYF
NA	TRBV7-9	TRBJ1-2	many	TGTGCCAGCAGCTTAGCGTTGACCTATGGCTACACCTTC	CASSLALTYGYTF
NA	TRBV25-1	TRBJ1-1	many	TGTGCCAGCAGGGGTAATCCGGGGGGAGGTACTGAAGCTTTCTTT	CASRGNPGGGTEAFF
NA	TRBV5-1	TRBJ1-6	NA	TGCGCCAGCAGCGCAAGCATCAGGAATTCACCCCTCCACTTT	CASSASIRNSPLHF
TRBD2	TRBV20-1	TRBJ2-1	NA	TGCAGTGCAGGGACCCTTAGCGGGGTGAAGAACAATGAGCAGTTCTTC	CSAGTLSGVKNNEQFF
TRBD2	TRBV3-1	TRBJ2-1	few	TGTGCCAGCAGCCAGACTAGCGGGGGGGACGAGCAGTTCTTC	CASSQTSGGDEQFF
NA	TRBV29-1	TRBJ2-5	few	TGCAGCCTTGCACAGGGTGGAGAGACCCAGTACTTC	CSLAQGGETQYF
NA	TRBV5-6	TRBJ1-3	NA	TGTGCCAGCAGCTTGGGGGTCCAGATTGGAAACACCATATATTTT	CASSLGVQIGNTIYF
NA	TRBV19	TRBJ1-1	few	TGTGCCAGTAGTATAGATGGGGGGAACACTGAAGCTTTCTTT	CASSIDGGNTEAFF
TRBD2	TRBV10-3	TRBJ2-5	NA	TGTGCCATCAGTGAGGGAGCGGGGGGCCTGGAGACCCAGTACTTC	CAISEGAGGLETQYF
NA	TRBV6-2/TRBV6-3	TRBJ2-5	NA	TGTGCCAGCAGTTACTCGGTGGGGGCCCAAGAGACCCAGTACTTC	CASSYSVGAQETQYF
NA	TRBV14	TRBJ2-2	many	TGTGCCAGCAGCCAAATGTCATTCCGAACCGGGGAGCTGTTTTTT	CASSQMSFRTGELFF
TRBD1	TRBV28	TRBJ1-6	many	TGTGCCAGCAGCCTACGGGGACAGGGCGGTAGGACCCTCCACTTT	CASSLRGQGGRTLHF
NA	TRBV19	TRBJ2-3	many	TGTGCCAGTAGTAGACAGACGGGCACAGATACGCAGTATTTT	CASSRQTGTDTQYF
TRBD2	TRBV10-3	TRBJ2-3	few	TGTGCCATCAGTGTTAGCGGGTCTAGCACAGATACGCAGTATTTT	CAISVSGSSTDTQYF
TRBD2	TRBV6-2/TRBV6-3	TRBJ2-3	NA	TGTGCCAGCGCCCCTCGGACTAGCGGGGGGGGAGATACGCAGTATTTT	CASAPRTSGGGDTQYF
TRBD1	TRBV2	TRBJ1-1	NA	TGTGCCACCCAGGCAGACACAGGGGTGCGGTCTGAAGCTTTCTTT	CATQADTGVRSEAFF
TRBD2	TRBV7-2	TRBJ2-5	NA	TGTGCCAGCACCAATGGGAGGGAAGAGACCCAGTACTTC	CASTNGREETQYF
NA	TRBV19	TRBJ1-6	few	TGTGCCAGTACGGACCGCGGGTCACCCCTCCACTTT	CASTDRGSPLHF
TRBD2	TRBV28	TRBJ2-3	few	TGTGCCAGCAGAGGGAGCGGGGGTCCAACAGATACGCAGTATTTT	CASRGSGGPTDTQYF
NA	TRBV18	TRBJ1-2	NA	TGTGCCAGCTCACCGGGCTACGAGGGAGGCGGCTACACCTTC	CASSPGYEGGGYTF
NA	TRBV6-5	TRBJ1-2	few	TGTGCCAGCAGTTATAAAGGGGCAGACCTTAACTATGGCTACACCTTC	CASSYKGADLNYGYTF
TRBD1	TRBV20-1	TRBJ2-4	many	TGCAGTGCTATCATCCCGGGACAGGGGTACATTCAGTACTTC	CSAIIPGQGYIQYF
TRBD1	TRBV6-2/TRBV6-3	TRBJ2-7	NA	TGTGCCAGCAGTTATGATCGCCCCGGACAGGGGAATAGCTACGAGCAGTACTTC	CASSYDRPGQGNSYEQYF
NA	TRBV5-1	TRBJ1-1	many	TGCGCCAGCAGCTTGGGCCTGAACACTGAAGCTTTCTTT	CASSLGLNTEAFF
TRBD1	TRBV7-6	TRBJ1-6	many	TGTGCCAGCAGCTTAGGGGACAGGGCCAACTCACCCCTCCACTTT	CASSLGDRANSPLHF
TRBD2	TRBV5-1	TRBJ2-5	NA	TGCGCCAGCCTACCGGGACTAGCAGATGGCGAGACCCAGTACTTC	CASLPGLADGETQYF
NA	TRBV7-2	TRBJ2-6	NA	TGTGCCAGTACCGAACTTAGCTCTGGGGCCAACGTCCTGACTTTC	CASTELSSGANVLTF
TRBD2	TRBV6-2/TRBV6-3	TRBJ2-3	many	TGTGCCAGCACACCCCGGCGGGGGGGAGATACGCAGTATTTT	CASTPRRGGDTQYF
TRBD2	TRBV4-3	TRBJ2-5	many	TGCGCCAGCAGCCAAGGTAGCGGGGGTCACCAAGAGACCCAGTACTTC	CASSQGSGGHQETQYF
NA	TRBV24-1	TRBJ2-1	many	TGTGCCACCAGTGATCCAAAACTAACAGGGAGCTCCTACAATGAGCAGTTCTTC	CATSDPKLTGSSYNEQFF
NA	TRBV5-1	TRBJ2-5	many	TGCGCCAGCACCCCGGGGCAGGGAGAGACCCAGTACTTC	CASTPGQGETQYF
NA	TRBV7-9	TRBJ2-3	few	TGTGCCAGCAGCTTGCTGAGAAACACAGATACGCAGTATTTT	CASSLLRNTDTQYF
TRBD2	TRBV5-5	TRBJ2-1	NA	TGTGCCAGCAGCCCCCCGGGTAGCGGGGGGGCTAATGAGCAGTTCTTC	CASSPPGSGGANEQFF
NA	TRBV7-2	TRBJ1-1	many	TGTGCCAGCAGCTTATTAGGGAGGGTCACTGAAGCTTTCTTT	CASSLLGRVTEAFF
NA	TRBV7-2	TRBJ1-4	NA	TGTGCCAGCAGCTTAGCGGGGTCAGGATATAATGAAAAACTGTTTTTT	CASSLAGSGYNEKLFF
NA	TRBV29-1	TRBJ1-2	few	TGCAGCGTTGATTTGCCAGGAAACTATGGCTACACCTTC	CSVDLPGNYGYTF
NA	TRBV6-2/TRBV6-3	TRBJ1-1	NA	TGTGCCAGCAGTTACCCGGGGAACACTGAAGCTTTCTTT	CASSYPGNTEAFF
NA	TRBV7-9	TRBJ1-1	many	TGTGCCAGCAGCCGTCAGAACACTGAAGCTTTCTTT	CASSRQNTEAFF
TRBD1	TRBV20-1	TRBJ1-1	NA	TGCAGTGCTAGAGAGGGACAGGCGGACACTGAAGCTTTCTTT	CSAREGQADTEAFF
NA	TRBV6-5	TRBJ2-2	NA	TGTGCCAGCAGTTGGCTGGGAGGGGGCGACACCGGGGAGCTGTTTTTT	CASSWLGGGDTGELFF
NA	TRBV18	TRBJ1-5	many	TGTGCCAGCTCACCAGAGGCAGGGAGTCAGCCCCAGCATTTT	CASSPEAGSQPQHF
NA	TRBV14	TRBJ1-5	NA	TGTGCCAGCAGCAAGATTGCGGGATTCGATCAGCCCCAGCATTTT	CASSKIAGFDQPQHF
NA	TRBV15	TRBJ2-5	many	TGTGCCACCAGCAGAGATGGGAGGTTCGGGGAGACCCAGTACTTC	CATSRDGRFGETQYF
TRBD2	TRBV5-1	TRBJ2-3	few	TGCGCCAGCAGCTTCCAGCGGGGGGGCAGAACAGCAGATACGCAGTATTTT	CASSFQRGGRTADTQYF
TRBD1	TRBV4-3	TRBJ2-7	many	TGCGCCAGCAGCCAAGCGACAGGGGACACCTACGAGCAGTACTTC	CASSQATGDTYEQYF
NA	TRBV29-1	TRBJ2-5	NA	TGCAGCGTTGATTTTATATACAGGGCCCACCAAGAGACCCAGTACTTC	CSVDFIYRAHQETQYF
NA	TRBV5-1	TRBJ1-3	many	TGCGCCAGCAGTAGGGGCCGCACCATATATTTT	CASSRGRTIYF
TRBD1	TRBV30	TRBJ2-2	few	TGTGCCTGGACAGCCAAGGGGGCTAAGGAAGGCGGGGAGCTGTTTTTT	CAWTAKGAKEGGELFF
NA	TRBV20-1	TRBJ2-3	few	TGCAGTGCTAGCACCGCAGATACGCAGTATTTT	CSASTADTQYF
TRBD1	TRBV20-1	TRBJ2-3	many	TGCAGTGCTAGTGTTACAGGGGGCGCGTCCGATACGCAGTATTTT	CSASVTGGASDTQYF
NA	TRBV18	TRBJ2-3	many	TGTGCCAGCTCACCCAGTAGGCCAGATACGCAGTATTTT	CASSPSRPDTQYF
TRBD1	TRBV12-3/TRBV12-4	TRBJ1-1	few	TGTGCCAGCAGTCTACTTGACAGGGCTGCTGAAGCTTTCTTT	CASSLLDRAAEAFF